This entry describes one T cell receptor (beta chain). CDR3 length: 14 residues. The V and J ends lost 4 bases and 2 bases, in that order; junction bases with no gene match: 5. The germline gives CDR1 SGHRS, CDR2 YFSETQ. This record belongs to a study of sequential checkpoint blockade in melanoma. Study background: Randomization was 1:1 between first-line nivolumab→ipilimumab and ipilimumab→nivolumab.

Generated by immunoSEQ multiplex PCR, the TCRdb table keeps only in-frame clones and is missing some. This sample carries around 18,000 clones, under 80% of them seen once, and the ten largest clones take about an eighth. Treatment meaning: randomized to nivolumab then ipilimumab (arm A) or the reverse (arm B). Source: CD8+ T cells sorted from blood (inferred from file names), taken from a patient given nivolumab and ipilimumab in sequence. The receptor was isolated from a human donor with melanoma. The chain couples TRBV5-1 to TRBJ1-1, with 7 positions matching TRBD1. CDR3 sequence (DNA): TGCGCCAGCAGCGCCAGGGGGTTCAACACTGAAGCTTTCTTT. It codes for CASSARGFNTEAFF.